The 5 T cell receptor beta chains below were found in one sample sequenced in a study of blood T cells in healthy people across ages. Alongside a J-beta primer mix, a sample-barcoded 5' primer served in a second PCR lasting roughly 6 to 11 cycles. From the 5' RACE reads, TCRdb called clonotypes with MiXCR, one entry per CDR3 protein. Of 600,000 to 1,000,000 distinct CDR3 sequences in the sample, 58% were seen once. Sequencing was carried out using blood. The source of these receptors is a young man in good health.

V is TRBV12-3 or TRBV12-4 and J is TRBJ2-7; the D is unclear. V lost 7 bases and J lost 1, with 11 bases in between. The CDR3 is 13 amino acids. In DNA, the CDR3 is TGTGCCAGCACCGTGACGCCATCCTACGAGCAGTACTTC. Translation gives CASTVTPSYEQYF.

A few counts support this clonotype. The chain combines TRBV29-1 with TRBJ2-6; D is perhaps TRBD1 (5 bases). The CDR3 consists of 16 residues. The germline V and J ends were trimmed by 7 bases and 0 bases, with 16 bases remaining between them. Germline CDR1 and CDR2: SQVTM and ANQGSEA. For the CDR3, the DNA is TGCAGCGCCGGTGTGACAGCGAACTCTGGGGCCAACGTCCTGACTTTC. This sequence encodes CSAGVTANSGANVLTF.

The V and J genes are TRBV29-1 and TRBJ2-3; TRBD1 matches at 7 bases. This CDR3 is built from 14 residues. Germline-derived CDR1 and CDR2 are SQVTM and ANQGSEA. After removal of 5 bases from V and 6 bases from J, the junction contained 11 bases not matched to a gene. DNA for the CDR3: TGCAGCGTTCGGACAGGCTCCCCCCCGGATACGCAGTATTTT. This gives the protein CSVRTGSPPDTQYF.

V is TRBV6-5 and J is TRBJ2-7, with D possibly TRBD1 on 5 matching bases. CDR1 is MNHEY, CDR2 SVGAGI, per germline. V lost 2 bases to trimming and J lost 4 bases, with 9 bases between them. This CDR3 comprises 13 residues. The CDR3 loop is CASSYQGGYEQYF. CDR3 DNA sequence: TGTGCCAGCAGTTACCAGGGCGGATACGAGCAGTACTTC.

This clonotype was seen only a few times. The CDR3: CASSFGRENYGYTF. In DNA, the CDR3 is TGTGCCAGCAGCTTTGGACGAGAGAACTATGGCTACACCTTC. The rearrangement joins TRBV7-2 to TRBJ1-2; D gene uncertain. CDR3 length: 14 amino acids. The V end was cut by 3 bases, the J end by 2 bases, with 10 bases between. The germline V gene encodes CDR1 SGHTA and CDR2 FQGNSA.